Only one count was recorded for the clone carrying this T cell receptor (beta chain). Its target is not known. V lost 7 bases and J lost 1; bases outside the gene matches: 5. Germline V gene data show CDR1 as MDHEN and CDR2 as SYDVKM. The CDR3 sequence is 16 residues long. The sample originates from a study of Ad26.COV2.S vaccination and SARS-CoV-2 variants. Looking at the study overall: Donor was in the COV1001 Ad26.COV2.S trial arm. Findings of the study overall: Vaccine and placebo groups showed comparable non-spike TCR breadth.

Treatment reported: roughly 18 received Ad26.COV2.S at low or high dose, single or two shots; 5 received placebo; per-sample allocation not given. Collection of the samples took place on day 63 after the first injection of vaccine or placebo. Some clones are missing from TCRdb's copy, which holds only in-frame ones; the method was immunoSEQ multiplex PCR. The data show some 450,000 clones, 80% to 95% seen once. The source was peripheral blood, collected in a trial of Ad26.COV2.S vaccine versus placebo. The chain uses TRBV28 and TRBJ2-5; 14 bases line up with TRBD2. This TCR was recovered from a person aged 18-60 years who received the Ad26.COV2.S COVID-19 vaccine or a placebo. This CDR3 reads CASTGTSGSPQETQYF. The CDR3 DNA follows: TGTGCCAGCACCGGGACTAGCGGGAGCCCCCAAGAGACCCAGTACTTC.